The source of this T cell receptor beta chain is a study of OX40 agonist ivuxolimab in advanced cancers. A remark on this clone: Its antigen remains unknown.

Study-level findings and limits: CD4+ and CD8+ blood T cells expanded clonally by week 6 at 0.1 to 3.0 mg/kg. In the 0.1-3.0 mg/kg groups, partial responders showed among the lowest expansion.

Clones were sequenced by immunoSEQ multiplex PCR, and TCRdb holds only the in-frame ones, with some missing. The table has tens of thousands of clones, about 82% seen once. Per germline, CDR1 SGHTA and CDR2 FQGNSA. With 1 base removed from V and 4 bases from J, the gap between germline ends came to 11 bases. The CDR3 has 15 amino acids. Exclusion applied to patients with autoimmune disease history or systemic immunosuppression. The chain employs TRBV7-2 and TRBJ1-3; D remains unclear. This TCR was sampled from an adult with an advanced solid tumor such as melanoma, head and neck, liver or kidney cancer. Sequenced material: CD4+ or CD8+ T cells sorted from blood, taken in a trial of the OX40 agonist ivuxolimab. CDR3 bases: TGTGCCAGCAGCTTAGTGCCCAATCCCGGAAACACCATATATTTT. It is translated as CASSLVPNPGNTIYF.